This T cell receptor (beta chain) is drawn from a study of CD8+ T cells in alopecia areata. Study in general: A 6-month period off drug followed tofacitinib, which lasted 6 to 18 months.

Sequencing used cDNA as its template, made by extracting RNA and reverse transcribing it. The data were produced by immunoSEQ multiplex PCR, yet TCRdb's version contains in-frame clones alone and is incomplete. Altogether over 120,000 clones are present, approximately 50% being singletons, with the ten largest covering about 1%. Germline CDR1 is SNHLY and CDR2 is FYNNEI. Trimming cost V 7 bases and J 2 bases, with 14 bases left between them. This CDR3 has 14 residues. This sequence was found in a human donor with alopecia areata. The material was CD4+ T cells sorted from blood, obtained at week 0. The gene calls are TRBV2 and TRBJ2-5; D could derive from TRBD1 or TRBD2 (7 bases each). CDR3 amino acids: CASTGGRGQETQYF. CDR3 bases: TGTGCCAGCACGGGAGGCAGGGGGCAAGAGACCCAGTACTTC. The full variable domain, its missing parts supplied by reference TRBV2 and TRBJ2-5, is EPEVTQTPSHQVTQMGQEVILRCVPISNHLYFYWYRQILGQKVEFLVSFYNNEISEKSEIFDDQFSVERPDGSNFTLKIRSTKLEDSAMYFCASTGGRGQETQYFGPGTRLLVL.